The clone carrying this T cell receptor beta chain was counted a few times. The CDR3 loop spans 15 amino acids. The V and J ends lost 0 bases and 5 bases respectively, with 12 bases between them. CDR1 is MNHEY, CDR2 SVGEGT, per germline. This entry is derived from a study of human T cells and chemical hapten exposure. TCRdb re-called the RACE reads with MiXCR, one entry per CDR3 protein. The profile shows over 100,000 distinct CDR3 sequences, over 9% of them singletons. Time point: patch test 3, about 24 weeks after DPC sensitization. Treatment given: therapeutic diphenylcyclopropenone sensitization with weekly scalp DPC. Those who donated were patients with alopecia, 18 to 70 years of age, and suitable for DPC.

This clonotype was obtained from a woman in her 50s with alopecia areata. Some clones in this sample may be carry-over from other donors' samples. V gene TRBV6-2 or TRBV6-3 combines with J gene TRBJ2-3; no clear D gene. This specimen consisted of whole blood, obtained in connection with sensitization to the hapten diphenylcyclopropenone (DPC). Written as DNA, the CDR3 is TGTGCCAGCAGTTACTCGTGGAAGGTGGGAGATACGCAGTATTTT. Protein product: CASSYSWKVGDTQYF.